A single sample gave rise to the 14 T cell receptor beta chains below, sequenced in a study of shared clonotypes between healthy human individuals (dated by TCRdb to 2020 to 2021). For the CD8 naive samples, CD45RO-negative cells were positively selected for CCR7, yielding a CD45RA+CCR7+ population from which TemRA cells were excluded. Receptors were amplified or captured by the immunoSEQ multiplex PCR assay. Here the immuneACCESS table is served through TCRdb, limited to in-frame sequences with V and J called. Missing clones are a known gap in these copies; in checked studies unresolved V genes cover under half, and the rest lacks a known reason. This sample comprises millions of clones, about 92% of them detected only once. 1.5% to 2% of the sample is held by the ten biggest clonotypes. Sequencing was done on a sample of naive CD8+ T cells from PBMCs. Explained via the paper, the cell subset or site label denotes: CD45RA+CCR7+. Receptor source: a young man in good health. Some clones in this sample may be carry-over from other donors' samples.

V and J are TRBV27 and TRBJ2-7; either TRBD1 or TRBD2 may fit D (6 bases each). CDR3 length equals 14 residues. Trimming stripped 6 bases from V and 4 bases from J, with 16 bases between. Germline CDR1 is MNHEY and CDR2 is SMNVEV (reference sequence). This CDR3 is CASSRSGGGYEQYF. CDR3 coding DNA: TGTGCCAGCAGCCGCTCCGGGGGCGGGTACGAGCAGTACTTC.

The chain links TRBV6-1 to TRBJ1-5; D gene uncertain. V was shortened by 2 bases and J by 4 bases, with 12 bases between the two germline ends. CDR3 length equals 15 residues. CDR1 is MNHNS, CDR2 SASEGT, per germline. The CDR3 DNA reads as TGTGCCAGCAGTGAATTCGGACTTTGGAATCAGCCCCAGCATTTT. Encoded protein: CASSEFGLWNQPQHF.

V and J are TRBV7-2 and TRBJ2-1, with 10 bases lining up with TRBD2. The CDR3 is 15 residues long. V lost 2 bases, J lost 7 bases, and 5 bases stayed unmatched. CDR1 is SGHTA and CDR2 is FQGNSA in the germline V gene. Written as DNA, the CDR3 is TGTGCCAGCAGCTTATTATTAGCGGGAGGAAATGAGCAGTTCTTC. This codes for CASSLLLAGGNEQFF. The full variable domain, its missing parts supplied by reference TRBV7-2 and TRBJ2-1, is GAGVSQSPSNKVTEKGKDVELRCDPISGHTALYWYRQSLGQGLEFLIYFQGNSAPDKSGLPSDRFSAERTGGSVSTLTIQRTQQEDSAVYLCASSLLLAGGNEQFFGPGTRLTVL.

The chain recombines TRBV28 with TRBJ2-1; D is perhaps TRBD2 (5 bases). The ends were cut back, 6 bases at V and 3 bases at J, with 15 bases in the middle. The germline V gene encodes CDR1 MDHEN and CDR2 SYDVKM. The CDR3 has 15 amino acids. DNA for the CDR3: TGTGCCAGCAGCCCTCGGGGTCCTCTCTACAATGAGCAGTTCTTC. This sequence encodes CASSPRGPLYNEQFF. Full variable domain (outside the CDR3, taken from reference TRBV28 and TRBJ2-1): DVKVTQSSRYLVKRTGEKVFLECVQDMDHENMFWYRQDPGLGLRLIYFSYDVKMKEKGDIPEGYSVSREKKERFSLILESASTNQTSMYLCASSPRGPLYNEQFFGPGTRLTVL.

To note about this clone: This sample also contains other DNA sequences that code for the same CDR3. The chain is built from TRBV19 and TRBJ2-7; the match to TRBD2 covers 7 bases. The CDR3 is 13 amino acids. The junction had 1 base not matched to a gene; V was cut back by 3 bases and J by 2 bases. Germline V lookup: CDR1 LNHDA, CDR2 SQIVND (reference sequence). For the CDR3, the DNA is TGTGCCAGTAGTATTGGACTAGCCTACGAGCAGTACTTC. Its translation: CASSIGLAYEQYF.

This chain uses TRBV7-9 with TRBJ2-3, with TRBD1 identical over 8 bases. The CDR3 is 13 amino acids. Looked up from germline, CDR1 is SEHNR and CDR2 is FQNEAQ (reference sequence). With 6 bases clipped from V and 5 bases from J, the junction kept 4 bases outside the gene matches. The CDR3 region is CASSQGAIDTQYF. The DNA of the CDR3 is TGTGCCAGCAGTCAGGGGGCGATAGATACGCAGTATTTT. Looking up the rest from reference TRBV7-9 and TRBJ2-3 gives the full variable domain: DTGVSQNPRHKITKRGQNVTFRCDPISEHNRLYWYRQTLGQGPEFLTYFQNEAQLEKSRLLSDRFSAERPKGSFSTLEIQRTEQGDSAMYLCASSQGAIDTQYFGPGTRLTVL.

In DNA form, the CDR3 reads TGTGCCAGCAGTCCTACCCGGATCTTTGACATTTCGAGCTCCTACAATGAGCAGTTCTTC. It codes for CASSPTRIFDISSSYNEQFF. This sequence joins TRBV28 and TRBJ2-1; D unclear. In germline, CDR1 is MDHEN, CDR2 SYDVKM. The CDR3 spans 20 residues. Trimming took 5 bases from V and 0 from J, leaving 26 bases between them. Full variable domain (remainder filled in from reference TRBV28 and TRBJ2-1): DVKVTQSSRYLVKRTGEKVFLECVQDMDHENMFWYRQDPGLGLRLIYFSYDVKMKEKGDIPEGYSVSREKKERFSLILESASTNQTSMYLCASSPTRIFDISSSYNEQFFGPGTRLTVL.

The chain combines TRBV13 with TRBJ2-7; either TRBD1 or TRBD2 may fit D (5 bases each). The ends were cut back, 2 bases at V and 4 bases at J, with 18 bases in the middle. CDR1 is PRHDT, CDR2 FYEKMQ, per germline (reference sequence). The CDR3 runs to 16 residues. The CDR3 DNA reads as TGTGCCAGCAGCTTAAATTTACGGCAGGGACCTTACGAGCAGTACTTC. Protein: CASSLNLRQGPYEQYF.

V usage is TRBV28 and J usage is TRBJ2-7; either TRBD1 or TRBD2 may supply D (5 bases each). Trimming took 5 bases from V and 2 from J, leaving 16 bases between them. Germline V lookup: CDR1 MDHEN, CDR2 SYDVKM. CDR3 length: 15 residues. The CDR3 DNA reads TGTGCCAGCAGTGGATATCGGGACCGCGCCTACGAGCAGTACTTC. It codes for CASSGYRDRAYEQYF.

The genes are TRBV28 and TRBJ2-5; tentatively, D is TRBD1 or TRBD2 (6 bases each). V shed 11 bases and J shed 4 bases, with 14 bases lying between them. Germline-derived CDR1 and CDR2 are MDHEN and SYDVKM. The CDR3 is 12 amino acids. The CDR3 nucleotides read TGTGCCGCCAAGGGGGGCAGAGAGACCCAGTACTTC. Residues: CAAKGGRETQYF.

The J gene is TRBJ2-7, the V gene TRBV5-1, with TRBD2 as a possible D gene (5 bases). Trimming removed 0 bases from V and 5 bases from J, with 12 bases in between. Germline V gene sequence: CDR1 SGHRS, CDR2 YFSETQ. The CDR3 totals 14 residues. In DNA, the CDR3 is TGCGCCAGCAGCTTGGTAGGGTCCGGGAACGAGCAGTACTTC. Protein product: CASSLVGSGNEQYF.

This chain links TRBV10-3 with TRBJ2-5; TRBD1 aligns across 7 bases. Germline trimming cut 5 bases from V and 1 base from J; bases unmatched to any gene: 4. CDR3 length: 14 amino acids. Germline V gene lookup returns CDR1 ENHRY and CDR2 SYGVKD. In DNA, the CDR3 is TGTGCCATCAGTAAGACAGGGATCCAAGAGACCCAGTACTTC. Protein: CAISKTGIQETQYF.

The V call is TRBV28, the J call TRBJ1-2; 9 bases align to TRBD1. CDR1 is MDHEN, CDR2 SYDVKM, per germline. The CDR3 totals 17 residues. V shed 6 bases, J shed 3 bases, and the junction held 14 bases outside the gene matches. The CDR3 DNA follows: TGTGCCAGCAGACGACAGGGGGTAGATGCGACCGACTATGGCTACACCTTC. It codes for CASRRQGVDATDYGYTF.

The genes are TRBV7-6 and TRBJ2-7; 10 bases fit TRBD1. Germline V gene data show CDR1 as SGHVS and CDR2 as FNYEAQ. J gave up 3 bases and V 4 bases, and 9 bases lay outside the gene matches. This CDR3 is 16 amino acids long. The CDR3 DNA reads TGTGCCAGCAGCTCGGACCGGGACAGGGGACACTACGAGCAGTACTTC. Translating gives CASSSDRDRGHYEQYF.